Below, 5 T cell receptor beta chains from the same sample are listed, as sequenced in a study of blood T cell repertoires in COVID-19. The protocol was immunoSEQ multiplex PCR, while the TCRdb copy is restricted to in-frame clones and leaves out a portion. This sample has approximately 210,000 clones, with 80% found just once. The material sequenced was PBMCs or T cells enriched from blood (not recorded which). These TCRs come from a man aged 25 to 40 with acute COVID-19.

The CDR3 loop reads CASSDRPGPLHF. Written as DNA, the CDR3 is TGTGCCAGCAGCGACAGGCCCGGGCCCCTCCACTTT. V usage is TRBV6-5 and J usage is TRBJ1-6; a weak D match, TRBD1 (6 bases). The CDR3 runs to 12 residues. Trimming took 6 bases from V and 13 from J, leaving 13 bases between them. Germline lookup yields CDR1 MNHEY and CDR2 SVGAGI.

The rearrangement links TRBV12-3 or TRBV12-4 to TRBJ1-3; possible D gene TRBD1, 6 bases. Trimming cost V 6 bases and J 4 bases, with 10 bases left between them. The CDR3 is made up of 13 amino acids. DNA for the CDR3: TGTGCCAGCAGCCCGGGGGGCGGAAACACCATATATTTT. Amino acids: CASSPGGGNTIYF.

This rearrangement joins TRBV3-1 (or the pseudogene TRBV3-2) to TRBJ1-5, with D possibly being TRBD1 (6 bases). The germline V gene has CDR1 LGHDT and CDR2 YNNKEL (reference sequence). The CDR3 is made up of 13 amino acids. V lost 5 bases and J lost 2, with 7 bases in between. The CDR3 loop reads CASSEGGNQPQHF. The DNA of the CDR3 is TGTGCCAGCAGCGAGGGGGGCAATCAGCCCCAGCATTTT.

The rearrangement joins TRBV6-5 to TRBJ1-3, with D possibly matching TRBD1 (5 bases). The CDR3 runs to 13 residues. V dropped 6 bases and J dropped 2 bases, with 8 bases sitting between them. Germline values: CDR1 MNHEY, CDR2 SVGAGI. The CDR3 reads CASSGGAGNTIYF. The CDR3, as DNA: TGTGCCAGCAGCGGGGGGGCTGGAAACACCATATATTTT.

The chain combines TRBV19 with TRBJ1-4; D is unresolved. This CDR3 is built from 16 residues. V was trimmed by 9 bases and J by 0 bases, leaving 17 bases between them. Germline V gene lookup returns CDR1 LNHDA and CDR2 SQIVND (reference sequence). This CDR3 reads CARQVVGGTTNEKLFF. The CDR3 DNA reads TGTGCCAGGCAGGTCGTAGGAGGAACAACTAATGAAAAACTGTTTTTT.